The sequence of this TCR beta chain was determined in a study of blood T cells in healthy people across ages. Using a J-beta primer mix together with a sample-barcoded 5' primer, a second PCR was run for about 6 to 11 cycles. TCRdb re-analysed the 5' RACE reads in MiXCR, keeping a single row per CDR3 protein. The sample has roughly 1,100,000 distinct CDR3 sequences, under 30% seen once; the top ten hold approximately 0.71%. As concerns this clonotype: An end of the junction does not agree with germline; a read error may underlie this.

CDR3 length equals 14 residues. CDR1 and CDR2 from the germline V gene are KGHDR and SFDVKD. This same sample was also taken into another study, of T cells of mothers and their children.

Source material: blood. This clonotype was obtained from a girl aged 2-10 years in good health. This rearrangement joins TRBV24-1 to TRBJ2-3, with D tentatively TRBD2 (6 bases). The CDR3 DNA reads TGTGCCACCATGGAGTCCGGGAGATCAGATGCGCAGTATTTT. Amino acid sequence: CATMESGRSDAQYF.